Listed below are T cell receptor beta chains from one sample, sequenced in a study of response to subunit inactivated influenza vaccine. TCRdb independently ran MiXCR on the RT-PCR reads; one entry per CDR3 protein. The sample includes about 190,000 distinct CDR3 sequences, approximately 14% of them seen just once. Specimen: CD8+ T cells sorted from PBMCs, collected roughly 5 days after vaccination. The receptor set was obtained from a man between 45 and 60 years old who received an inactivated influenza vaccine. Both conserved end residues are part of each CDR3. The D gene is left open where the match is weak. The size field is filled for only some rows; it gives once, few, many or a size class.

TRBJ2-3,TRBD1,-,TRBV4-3,TGCGCCAGCAGCCAAGATCACAGGGGGCGTACAGATACGCAGTATTTT,CASSQDHRGRTDTQYF
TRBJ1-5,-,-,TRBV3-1,TGTGCCAGCAGCCAGCGGGGAAATAGCAATCAGCCCCAGCATTTT,CASSQRGNSNQPQHF
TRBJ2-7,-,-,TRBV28,TGTGCCAGCAGTTCATCGGAGGCTGGACAGATGGGCGAGCAGTACTTC,CASSSSEAGQMGEQYF
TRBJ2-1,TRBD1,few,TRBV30,TGTGCCTGGATAGGGGACAGGGGTCCCTACAATGAGCAGTTCTTC,CAWIGDRGPYNEQFF
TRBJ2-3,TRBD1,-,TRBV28,TGTGCCAGCACCCTAGGGACAGGGGGCACAGATACGCAGTATTTT,CASTLGTGGTDTQYF
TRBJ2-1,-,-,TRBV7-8,TGTGCCAGCAGCACAATATACAGGGCCGCCAATGAGCAGTTCTTC,CASSTIYRAANEQFF
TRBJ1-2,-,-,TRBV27,TGTGCCAGCAGTTTAAAGGACAACTATGGCTACACCTTC,CASSLKDNYGYTF
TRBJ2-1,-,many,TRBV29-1,TGCAGCGTTGAAGATGGTGGGGCAGGGTTTTTGAATGAGCAGTTCTTC,CSVEDGGAGFLNEQFF
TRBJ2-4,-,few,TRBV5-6,TGTGCCAGCAGCTCGGGACTAGCCAAAAACATTCAGTACTTC,CASSSGLAKNIQYF
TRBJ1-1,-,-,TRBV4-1,TGCGCCAGCAGCTATTCAGGGGACTTGAACACTGAAGCTTTCTTT,CASSYSGDLNTEAFF
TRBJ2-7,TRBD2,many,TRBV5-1,TGCGCCAGCAGCTTGCATGGGGAGGGCCTCCCCTACGAGCAGTACTTC,CASSLHGEGLPYEQYF
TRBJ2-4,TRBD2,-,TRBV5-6,TGTGCCAGCAGCTGGGGGGGTACTGACATTCAGTACTTC,CASSWGGTDIQYF
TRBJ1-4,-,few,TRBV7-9,TGTGCCAGCAGCTACCGACAGGCCCTTTCTGAAAAACTGTTTTTT,CASSYRQALSEKLFF
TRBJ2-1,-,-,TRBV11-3,TGTGCCAGCAGCTTGCAAGGGACTGTTGAGCAGTTCTTC,CASSLQGTVEQFF
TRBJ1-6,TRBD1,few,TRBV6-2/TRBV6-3,TGTGCCAGCAGTTATGGGACAGTCTCACCCCTCCACTTT,CASSYGTVSPLHF
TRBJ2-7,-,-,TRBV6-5,TGTGCCAGCAGTTTTGTGGGGGGGCAGGCCGAGCAGTACTTC,CASSFVGGQAEQYF
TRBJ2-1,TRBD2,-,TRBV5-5,TGTGCCAGCAGCCCGTGGGGACTAGCGGGGATTAATGAGCAGTTCTTC,CASSPWGLAGINEQFF
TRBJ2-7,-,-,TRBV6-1,TGTGCCAGCAGATCGGGACACGCCTACGAGCAGTACTTC,CASRSGHAYEQYF
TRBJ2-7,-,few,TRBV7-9,TGTGCCAGCACCGTCGTGACGGAGGGATACGAGCAGTACTTC,CASTVVTEGYEQYF
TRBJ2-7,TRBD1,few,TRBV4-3,TGCGCCAGCAGCCAAGGACAGGGCCGTTCCTACGAGCAGTACTTC,CASSQGQGRSYEQYF
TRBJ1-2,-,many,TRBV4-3,TGCGCCAGCAGCCAAGATCTCCGTGGGGGTTTTGGCTATGGCTACACCTTC,CASSQDLRGGFGYGYTF
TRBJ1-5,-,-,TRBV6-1,TGTGCCACCTCCATCAGGGGCAATCAGCCCCAGCATTTT,CATSIRGNQPQHF
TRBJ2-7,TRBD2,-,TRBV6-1,TGTGCCAGCAGCCTGGGACTAGTGGGCGAGCAGTACTTC,CASSLGLVGEQYF
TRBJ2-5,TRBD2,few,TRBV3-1,TGTGCCAGCAGCGCAGAACTAGCGGGGGTAGGAGAGACCCAGTACTTC,CASSAELAGVGETQYF
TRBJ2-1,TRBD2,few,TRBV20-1,TGCAGTGCTAACCTATTGGGACTAGCGGGGAGCTCCTACAATGAGCAGTTCTTC,CSANLLGLAGSSYNEQFF
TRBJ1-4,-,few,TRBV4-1,TGCGCCAGCAGCCAAGTCCTCCCTTTCCGTAAACTGTTTTTT,CASSQVLPFRKLFF
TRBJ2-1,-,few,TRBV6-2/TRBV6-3,TGTGCCAGCAGTTACGGGGCGGGAACCCACAATGAGCAGTTCTTC,CASSYGAGTHNEQFF
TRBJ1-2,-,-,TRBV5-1,TGCGCCAGCAGCCTGGGGCCGGAGGACTATGGCTACACCTTC,CASSLGPEDYGYTF
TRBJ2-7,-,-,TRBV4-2,TGTGCCAGCAGCCAAGGACTTGTCTACGAGCAGTACTTC,CASSQGLVYEQYF
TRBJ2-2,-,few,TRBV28,TGTGCCAGCAGTTTATTTGGGAGCCCCACCGGGGAGCTGTTTTTT,CASSLFGSPTGELFF
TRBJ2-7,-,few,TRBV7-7,TGTGCTAGCAGTTCTTATATGGGTAACGAGCAGTACTTC,CASSSYMGNEQYF
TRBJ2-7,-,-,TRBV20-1,TGCAGTGCCGCAACCGGGTCCTACGAGCAGTACTTC,CSAATGSYEQYF
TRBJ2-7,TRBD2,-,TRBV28,TGTGCCAGCAGCTCCCTAGCGGGAGGGCCCCTTTATACTTACGAGCAGTACTTC,CASSSLAGGPLYTYEQYF
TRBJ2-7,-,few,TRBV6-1,TGTGCCAGCGGCGGCCAGGGTTTCTCCTACGAGCAGTACTTC,CASGGQGFSYEQYF
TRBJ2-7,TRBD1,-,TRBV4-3,TGCGCCAGCAGCATCGGGACAGGGGGTGGGTACGAGCAGTACTTC,CASSIGTGGGYEQYF
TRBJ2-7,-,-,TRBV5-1,TGCGCCAGCAGCTTGGTGCCCGGGACTGCGGGCGAGCAGTACTTC,CASSLVPGTAGEQYF
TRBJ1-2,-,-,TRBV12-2,TGTGCAAGTCGCTTAGGTGCCAGGGTCTTTGGCTACACCTTC,CASRLGARVFGYTF
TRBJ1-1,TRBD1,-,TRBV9,TGTGCCAGCAGCGTCGGGACAGGGGGTGCTTTCTTT,CASSVGTGGAFF
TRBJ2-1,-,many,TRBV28,TGTGCCAGCAGTTTACTCGCGACCTACAATGAGCAGTTCTTC,CASSLLATYNEQFF
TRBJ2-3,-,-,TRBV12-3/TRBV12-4,TGTGCCAGCAGTTTAGTGACGGCAGGGGCAGATACGCAGTATTTT,CASSLVTAGADTQYF
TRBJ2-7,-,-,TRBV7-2,TGTGCCAGCAGTCAAAGCGCGGGGGCGGTTATGAGCGAGCAGTACTTC,CASSQSAGAVMSEQYF
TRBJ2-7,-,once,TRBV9,TGTGCCAGCAGCCCTTGGGGCCTGGGGGGGCAAGAGCAGTACTTC,CASSPWGLGGQEQYF
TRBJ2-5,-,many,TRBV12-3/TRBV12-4,TGTGCCAGCAGTTTAGGCCCCATAGAGACCCAGTACTTC,CASSLGPIETQYF
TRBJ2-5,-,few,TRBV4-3,TGCGCCAGCAGCCTCGGGGTCTCTCAAGAGACCCAGTACTTC,CASSLGVSQETQYF
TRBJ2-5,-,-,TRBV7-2,TGTGCCAGCAGCTTAGCGGCGGGCCAAGAGACCCAGTACTTC,CASSLAAGQETQYF
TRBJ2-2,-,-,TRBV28,TGTGCCAGCAGTTCCACCGACCCAGGGGAGCTGTTTTTT,CASSSTDPGELFF
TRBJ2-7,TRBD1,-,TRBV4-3,TGCGCCAGCAGCCAAGATGGGGGGACAGGGTTGGAAGTGCAGTACTTC,CASSQDGGTGLEVQYF
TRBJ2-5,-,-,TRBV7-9,TGTGCCAGCAGCTTATTGTTCGGGGTCGGGGAGACCCAGTACTTC,CASSLLFGVGETQYF
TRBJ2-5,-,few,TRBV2,TGTGCCAGCAGTGACTGGGTACAAGAGACCCAGTACTTC,CASSDWVQETQYF
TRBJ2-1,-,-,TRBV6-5,TGTGCCAGCAGTTACTCGAGCGTTTTTGAGCAGTTCTTC,CASSYSSVFEQFF
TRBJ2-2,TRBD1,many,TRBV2,TGTGCCAGCAGTGAATCTCCGGGACAGGGTATCGGGGAGCTGTTTTTT,CASSESPGQGIGELFF
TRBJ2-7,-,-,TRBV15,TGTGCCACCAGCAGAGCCAACGGAATCGAGCAGTACTTC,CATSRANGIEQYF
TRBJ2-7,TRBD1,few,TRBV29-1,TGCAGCGTCTCCGGGACAGGGGCCCACGAGCAGTACTTC,CSVSGTGAHEQYF
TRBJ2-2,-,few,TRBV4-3,TGCGCCAGCAGCCAGCATGGGCCCTTCACCGGGGAGCTGTTTTTT,CASSQHGPFTGELFF
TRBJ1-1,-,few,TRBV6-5,TGTGCCAGCAGTTACTACGGCAGGAACTACCCTGAAGCTTTCTTT,CASSYYGRNYPEAFF
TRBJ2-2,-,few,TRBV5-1,TGCGCCAGCAGCCTGGGCTTAGGTGGCCCAAACACCGGGGAGCTGTTTTTT,CASSLGLGGPNTGELFF
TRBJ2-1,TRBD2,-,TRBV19,TGTGCCAGTAGTATAGTGGCCCTAGCGGGCTCCAATGAGCAGTTCTTC,CASSIVALAGSNEQFF
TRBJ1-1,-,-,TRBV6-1,TGTGCCAGCAGTGACCAGGGGTTCGACACTGAAGCTTTCTTT,CASSDQGFDTEAFF
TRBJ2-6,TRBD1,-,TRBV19,TGTGCCAGTAGTACCCCGGACAGGGTAGCTGGGGCCAACGTCCTGACTTTC,CASSTPDRVAGANVLTF
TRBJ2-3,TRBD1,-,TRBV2,TGTGCCAGCAGTGGGGACAGGGACTGGGGCACAGATACGCAGTATTTT,CASSGDRDWGTDTQYF